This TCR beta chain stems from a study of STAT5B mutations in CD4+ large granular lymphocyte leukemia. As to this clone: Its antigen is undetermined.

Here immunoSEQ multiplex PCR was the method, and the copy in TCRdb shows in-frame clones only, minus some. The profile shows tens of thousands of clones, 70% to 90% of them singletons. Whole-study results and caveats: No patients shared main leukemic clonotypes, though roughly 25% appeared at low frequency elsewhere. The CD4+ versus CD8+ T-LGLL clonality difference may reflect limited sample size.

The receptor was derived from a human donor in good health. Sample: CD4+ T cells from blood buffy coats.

Here the CDR3 reads CASSRGGSNYGYTF. The CDR3 DNA is TGTGCCAGCAGTCGGGGAGGGTCGAACTATGGCTACACCTTC. This chain joins TRBV2 and TRBJ1-2; no definite D call. Germline V gene sequence: CDR1 SNHLY, CDR2 FYNNEI. Trimming cost V 5 bases and J 2 bases, with 12 bases left between them. This CDR3 comprises 14 residues.